This T cell receptor beta chain derives from a study of cytomegalovirus exposure and HLA in healthy donors. Study in general: Clustering assigned about 76% of the approximately 400 genotyped donors to the Caucasian-associated ancestry cluster.

Findings and caveats of the study: Analyses of presence/absence relied on an assumption of roughly uniform sequencing depth across donors. Fewer N-insertions than the approximately 700-donor mean were reportedly shown by an Asian-associated ancestry cluster in a later analysis.

A note on this clone: Its target is not known.

Germline lookup yields CDR1 ENHRY and CDR2 SYGVKD. J gave up 2 bases and V 5 bases, and 3 bases lay outside the gene matches. The CDR3 contains 15 residues. The PCR employed 60 Vbeta primers together with 13 Jbeta primers. Using immunoSEQ multiplex PCR, the repertoire was profiled, and TCRdb retains in-frame clones only, with some absent. The repertoire consists of some 180,000 clones, with 80% occurring once and the leading ten covering 1.2% to 1.5%. The chain uses TRBV10-3 and TRBJ2-3, with 11 bases identical to TRBD2. What was sequenced was PBMCs. The clonotype comes from a girl aged 5-17 years in good health and CMV-seropositive. DNA of the CDR3: TGTGCCATCAGTCCGGGACTAGCGGTCACAGATACGCAGTATTTT. This codes for CAISPGLAVTDTQYF.